This TCR beta chain was observed in a study of shared clonotypes between healthy human individuals. V was clipped by 6 bases and J by 2 bases; unmatched bases: 3. This CDR3 spans 14 amino acids. CDR1 and CDR2 (germline): MDHEN, SYDVKM. Clones were read by immunoSEQ multiplex PCR, and TCRdb kept only the in-frame ones, dropping some. The sample lists more than 1 million clones; more than 75% were seen once. Material: memory CD4+ T cells from PBMCs. The sample's subset: CD45RA-negative fraction. The genes are TRBV28 and TRBJ2-7; 11 positions agree with TRBD2. This clonotype was obtained from a young man in good health. Some clones in this sample may be carry-over from other donors' samples. CDR3 nucleotide sequence: TGTGCCAGCAGCATTAGCGGGAGGGCCTACGAGCAGTACTTC. This translates into CASSISGRAYEQYF.